This T cell receptor (beta chain) originates from a study of ipilimumab plus nivolumab after autologous stem cell transplantation. Turning to the study itself: Median doses per patient: about five ipilimumab, 7 to 9 nivolumab. The DLBCL group included primary refractory and relapsed cases.

Through week 26, nivolumab 3 mg/kg IV was given weeks 1, 4, 7, 10, then biweekly. Findings and caveats of the study: Per the authors, repertoire, Treg and microbiota data justify further study.

This clone has more than one count but fewer than ten. Its specificity is unknown. Germline V gives CDR1 MNHEY, CDR2 SVGAGI. V gave up 6 bases and J gave up 2 bases, with 5 bases separating them. The CDR3 spans 12 residues. Profiled with immunoSEQ multiplex PCR; TCRdb holds only in-frame clones, not every one. The sample holds roughly 20,000 clones, 70% to 85% seen once. This TCR came from a male donor with diffuse large B-cell lymphoma. The source was PBMCs, collected in a trial of ipilimumab plus nivolumab as post-transplant consolidation. J is TRBJ1-3 and V is TRBV6-5, with a weak D call TRBD1 (5 bases). CDR3: CASRGPGNTIYF. In DNA, the CDR3 is TGTGCCAGCAGGGGACCTGGAAACACCATATATTTT.